Below are 23 T cell receptor beta chains sequenced from a single sample in a study of CD8+ T cells in alopecia areata. TCR sequencing used cDNA made by reverse transcription of extracted RNA. TCRdb's table, derived via immunoSEQ multiplex PCR, lists solely in-frame clones and lacks some. The sample yields 200,000 or so clones, over 40% seen once. The treatment denotes: oral pan-JAK inhibitor, 5-10 mg twice daily. This specimen consisted of CD4+ T cells sorted from blood, obtained between weeks 36 and 40, from a patient treated with tofacitinib. These receptor sequences come from a human donor with alopecia areata.

The V and J genes are TRBV5-4 and TRBJ1-1; D is ambiguous. Trimming took 1 base from V and 1 from J, leaving 11 bases between them. Looked up from germline, CDR1 is SGHNT and CDR2 is YYREEE (reference sequence). CDR3 length equals 15 residues. The DNA of the CDR3 is TGTGCCAGCAGCTTGTTTGGCTTGGGGAACACTGAAGCTTTCTTT. Translating it yields CASSLFGLGNTEAFF.

The chain links TRBV18 to TRBJ2-5; D is possibly TRBD1 (5 bases). The CDR3 covers 15 residues. CDR1 is KGHSH and CDR2 is LQKENI in the germline V gene. With 2 bases removed from V and 5 bases from J, the gap between germline ends came to 15 bases. This CDR3 reads CASSPELAGQETQYF. The CDR3 DNA reads as TGTGCCAGCTCACCAGAACTGGCAGGGCAGGAGACCCAGTACTTC.

V gene TRBV15 combines with J gene TRBJ1-5; D remains ambiguous. With 0 bases removed from V and 7 bases from J, the gap between germline ends came to 13 bases. Germline loops: CDR1 LNHNV, CDR2 YYDKDF (reference sequence). The CDR3 is 15 residues long. The CDR3 nucleotides read TGTGCCACCAGCAGAGAAATAGTGGGTGGCCAGCCCCAGCATTTT. Translated, it gives CATSREIVGGQPQHF.

V usage is TRBV18 and J usage is TRBJ2-3, with D hard to call. The CDR3 sequence is 15 residues long. CDR1 and CDR2 from the germline V gene are KGHSH and LQKENI. Trimming left V 3 bases short and J 0 bases short, with 10 bases between. CDR3 loop: CASSPSHASTDTQYF. DNA of the CDR3: TGTGCCAGCTCACCGTCGCACGCTAGCACAGATACGCAGTATTTT.

A note on this clone: Other DNA sequences in the same sample also yield this CDR3. The rearrangement links TRBV6-5 to TRBJ1-5; unclear D gene. V lost 0 bases to trimming and J lost 5 bases, with 8 bases between them. The CDR3 loop spans 14 amino acids. The V gene's germline CDR1 is MNHEY and CDR2 SVGAGI. The CDR3 DNA reads as TGTGCCAGCAGTTACTCGCGGGGAGATCAGCCCCAGCATTTT. Translated: CASSYSRGDQPQHF.

The table lists this clone with a few counts. This sequence joins TRBV29-1 and TRBJ1-1; perhaps TRBD1 as D (5 bases). V dropped 5 bases and J dropped 1 base, with 8 bases sitting between them. Germline CDR1 and CDR2: SQVTM and ANQGSEA. The CDR3 runs to 12 residues. CDR3 nucleotide sequence: TGCAGCGTTACAGGCTCGAACACTGAAGCTTTCTTT. Translation gives CSVTGSNTEAFF. The full variable domain, rest sourced from reference TRBV29-1 and TRBJ1-1, is SAVISQKPSRDICQRGTSLTIQCQVDSQVTMMFWYRQQPGQSLTLIATANQGSEATYESGFVIDKFPISRPNLTFSTLTVSNMSPEDSSIYLCSVTGSNTEAFFGQGTRLTVV.

The chain has TRBV6-1 and TRBJ2-7; 7 bases agree with TRBD2. The CDR3 contains 14 residues. Germline CDR1 and CDR2: MNHNS and SASEGT. V shed 7 bases, J shed 4 bases, and the junction held 10 bases outside the gene matches. CDR3 in amino acids: CASTGGSLPYEQYF. The CDR3 nucleotides are TGTGCCAGCACAGGCGGGAGCCTACCTTACGAGCAGTACTTC.

This clone was detected a few times. Other DNA sequences in the sample encode the same CDR3. The chain combines TRBV9 with TRBJ2-3, with D perhaps TRBD1 (5 bases). V lost 0 bases and J lost 4, with 6 bases in between. From germline, CDR1 is SGDLS and CDR2 YYNGEE. This CDR3 comprises 13 residues. In DNA form, the CDR3 reads TGTGCCAGCAGCGTAGTAGGGGCAGATACGCAGTATTTT. As protein: CASSVVGADTQYF.

A few counts support this clone. V gene TRBV29-1 combines with J gene TRBJ1-5; 9 positions agree with TRBD1. This CDR3 has 13 amino acids. The J segment lost 5 bases and the V segment lost 7 bases, leaving 6 bases of the junction unmatched. Per germline, CDR1 SQVTM and CDR2 ANQGSEA. In DNA form, the CDR3 reads TGCAGCGGGGGACAGGGAGGGGATCAGCCCCAGCATTTT. This translates into CSGGQGGDQPQHF.

Comments on this clone: This sample also contains other DNA sequences that code for the same CDR3. The V and J genes are TRBV18 and TRBJ1-5; TRBD1 matches at 7 bases. J was trimmed by 2 bases and V by 6 bases; bases with no gene match: 4. The CDR3 is made up of 14 amino acids. Germline V gene lookup returns CDR1 KGHSH and CDR2 LQKENI. The CDR3 nucleotides are TGTGCCAGCTCGCCAACAGGGGGCAATCAGCCCCAGCATTTT. It is translated as CASSPTGGNQPQHF.

The chain uses TRBV25-1 and TRBJ2-3; D possibly matches TRBD1 or TRBD2 (5 bases each). Trimming cost V 6 bases and J 0 bases, with 19 bases left between them. This CDR3 is built from 17 residues. Germline V gene lookup returns CDR1 MGHDK and CDR2 SYGVNS. CDR3 coding DNA: TGTGCCAGCAGCAAGGGGAGCGTCATAAGGAGCACAGATACGCAGTATTTT. Translated: CASSKGSVIRSTDTQYF.

The chain is built from TRBV5-1 and TRBJ2-3; D remains ambiguous. Trimming left V 0 bases short and J 3 bases short, with 8 bases between. The CDR3 is 14 residues long. CDR1 and CDR2 from the germline V gene are SGHRS and YFSETQ. The CDR3 sequence is CASSLEARTDTQYF. The CDR3 DNA sequence: TGCGCCAGCAGCTTGGAGGCTCGTACAGATACGCAGTATTTT. Together with reference TRBV5-1 and TRBJ2-3, the CDR3 gives the full variable domain: KAGVTQTPRYLIKTRGQQVTLSCSPISGHRSVSWYQQTPGQGLQFLFEYFSETQRNKGNFPGRFSGRQFSNSRSEMNVSTLELGDSALYLCASSLEARTDTQYFGPGTRLTVL.

The chain uses TRBV7-6 and TRBJ1-3; the D gene is possibly TRBD1 (5 bases). Looked up from germline, CDR1 is SGHVS and CDR2 is FNYEAQ. The CDR3 runs to 18 residues. V was cut by 3 bases and J by 0 bases, with 18 bases left in between. The CDR3 DNA follows: TGTGCCAGCAGCTTTAAGACAGCCGGAACTTACTCTGGAAACACCATATATTTT. As protein: CASSFKTAGTYSGNTIYF. Variable domain in full (rest from reference TRBV7-6 and TRBJ1-3): GAGVSQSPRYKVTKRGQDVALRCDPISGHVSLYWYRQALGQGPEFLTYFNYEAQQDKSGLPNDRFSAERPEGSISTLTIQRTEQRDSAMYRCASSFKTAGTYSGNTIYFGEGSWLTVV.

V gene TRBV29-1 combines with J gene TRBJ2-3, with TRBD1 as a possible D gene (6 bases). Germline V gives CDR1 SQVTM, CDR2 ANQGSEA. V was trimmed by 6 bases and J by 5 bases, leaving 15 bases between them. The CDR3 length is 13 residues. CDR3 nucleotides: TGCAGCGTATTGGGCCAGGGGAAAGATACGCAGTATTTT. Amino acid sequence: CSVLGQGKDTQYF.

This clone was counted only a few times. This chain links TRBV6-5 with TRBJ2-5; maybe TRBD2 (6 bases). V lost 2 bases, J lost 4 bases, and 8 bases lay in between. This CDR3 is 13 amino acids long. The germline V gene has CDR1 MNHEY and CDR2 SVGAGI. CDR3 protein: CASSYRGTETQYF. The CDR3 region has the DNA TGTGCCAGCAGTTACCGGGGGACAGAGACCCAGTACTTC.

This clone appeared once. The gene calls are TRBV6-6 and TRBJ1-1; tentative D call: TRBD1 (6 bases). The CDR3 is made up of 14 amino acids. Germline CDR1 reads MNHNY; CDR2 reads SVGAGI (reference sequence). The germline V and J ends were trimmed by 3 bases and 4 bases, with 12 bases remaining between them. CDR3: CASSYPQGLTEAFF. The DNA of the CDR3 is TGTGCCAGCAGTTATCCACAGGGACTCACTGAAGCTTTCTTT.

This clone has a handful of counts. V usage is TRBV7-6 and J usage is TRBJ2-5; D not certain. Germline V gives CDR1 SGHVS, CDR2 FNYEAQ. There are 13 residues in the CDR3. The V end lost 5 bases, the J end lost 7 bases, and 14 bases lay between the germline ends. The chain's CDR3 is CASSVRVDGTQYF. DNA of the CDR3: TGTGCCAGCAGCGTTAGGGTGGATGGGACCCAGTACTTC.

The chain couples TRBV29-1 to TRBJ1-1, with 9 bases fitting TRBD1. CDR3 length equals 14 residues. Germline assignment: CDR1 SQVTM and CDR2 ANQGSEA. With 7 bases clipped from V and 4 bases from J, the junction kept 10 bases outside the gene matches. Here the CDR3 DNA reads TGCAGCGCTAGGGACAGGGTTAGGAGCACTGAAGCTTTCTTT. This gives the protein CSARDRVRSTEAFF.

This chain links TRBV29-1 with TRBJ1-2, with 9 bases matching TRBD1. V shed 4 bases and J 4 bases; nucleotides not matched to a gene: 7. The CDR3 extends over 14 amino acids. Germline V gene lookup returns CDR1 SQVTM and CDR2 ANQGSEA. CDR3 amino acids: CSVAQGQGVYGYTF. The CDR3 nucleotides are TGCAGCGTTGCGCAGGGACAGGGAGTCTATGGCTACACCTTC.

This clone has a handful of counts. The V call is TRBV5-1, the J call TRBJ1-1; D may be TRBD1 (6 bases). Germline values: CDR1 SGHRS, CDR2 YFSETQ. V was cut by 4 bases and J by 1 base, with 11 bases left in between. The CDR3 has 14 residues. CDR3 DNA sequence: TGCGCCAGCAGCCCACAGGGAGGGAACACTGAAGCTTTCTTT. Encoded protein: CASSPQGGNTEAFF. Based on the CDR3 plus reference TRBV5-1 and TRBJ1-1, the full variable domain is KAGVTQTPRYLIKTRGQQVTLSCSPISGHRSVSWYQQTPGQGLQFLFEYFSETQRNKGNFPGRFSGRQFSNSRSEMNVSTLELGDSALYLCASSPQGGNTEAFFGQGTRLTVV.

The chain is built from TRBV6-5 and TRBJ2-5; D perhaps matches TRBD1 (7 bases). Germline V gene data show CDR1 as MNHEY and CDR2 as SVGAGI. With 7 bases removed from V and 11 bases from J, the gap between germline ends came to 14 bases. The CDR3 extends over 11 amino acids. The CDR3, as DNA: TGTGCCAGCACCGGGCGGGGACAGCAGTACTTC. It specifies CASTGRGQQYF.

This clone was seen more than once but under ten times. This chain uses TRBV4-1 with TRBJ2-7; the match to TRBD2 covers 12 bases. V gave up 4 bases and J gave up 2 bases; unmatched junction bases: 9. The CDR3 is 17 amino acids. Germline loops: CDR1 MGHRA, CDR2 YSYEKL. The CDR3 is CASSPRTSGVPPYEQYF. Written as DNA, the CDR3 is TGCGCCAGCAGCCCCCGGACTAGCGGGGTTCCCCCCTACGAGCAGTACTTC.

In its sample, this clone was seen many times. This chain connects TRBV5-5 to TRBJ2-7; a weak D match, TRBD1 (6 bases). The CDR3 has 15 residues. Trimming cost V 4 bases and J 4 bases, with 18 bases left between them. Germline assignment: CDR1 SGHKS and CDR2 YYEKEE (reference sequence). CDR3 coding DNA: TGTGCCAGCAGCACCGGGACACCCCCGGGGTACGAGCAGTACTTC. Translating it yields CASSTGTPPGYEQYF.